This TCR beta chain was sequenced for a study of T cells after yellow fever vaccination. Study information: SMART-Seq v4 Ultra Low Input prepared the low-cell-number fractions. Study observations and caveats: Few clonotypes appeared in both CD4 and CD8 compartments. Most clones from primary vaccination resurfaced after the booster (around 97% CD4, around 91% CD8).

Using its own MiXCR run on the 5' RACE reads, TCRdb lists one record per CDR3 protein. Seen here are 450,000 to 650,000 distinct CDR3 sequences, roughly a fifth observed once, and the top ten hold 16%. This clonotype was counted only a few times. Its specificity is not known. With 6 bases removed from V and 3 bases from J, the gap between germline ends came to 14 bases. CDR3 length: 14 amino acids. Germline CDR1 and CDR2: KGHSH and LQKENI. This chain joins TRBV18 and TRBJ2-5; D possibly uses TRBD1 or TRBD2 (5 bases each). The TCR originated in a man between 18 and 35 years old who received the YFV17D yellow fever vaccine. The sample was PBMCs, taken less than 25 days after the first yellow fever vaccination. The CDR3 region has the DNA TGTGCCAGCTCCCCCACCGGGACCAAAGAGACCCAGTACTTC. Its protein is CASSPTGTKETQYF. Complete variable domain (other parts from reference TRBV18 and TRBJ2-5): NAGVMQNPRHLVRRRGQEARLRCSPMKGHSHVYWYRQLPEEGLKFMVYLQKENIIDESGMPKERFSAEFPKEGPSILRIQQVVRGDSAAYFCASSPTGTKETQYFGPGTRLLVL.